Sequencing of this TCR beta chain was carried out in a study of beta chain features in type 1 diabetes. Regarding this clone: Its antigen is undetermined.

cDNA synthesis used the whole RNA isolate, giving expressed TCRB sequences. The protocol was immunoSEQ multiplex PCR, while the TCRdb copy is restricted to in-frame clones and leaves out a portion. The data show roughly 150,000 clones, with roughly 60% seen just once and roughly 0.095% held by the top ten. General study results and limits: Significant though moderate, a shortening of TCRB CDR3s appeared in all four CD4+ subsets of Type 1 diabetes patients.

The CDR3 has 14 amino acids. The V end lost 6 bases, the J end lost 0 bases, and 11 bases lay between the germline ends. CDR1 and CDR2 (germline): SGHVS, FQNEAQ. The specimen was naive CD4+ T cells from blood. The clonotype was recovered from a young man with type 1 diabetes. The rearrangement links TRBV7-8 to TRBJ2-5, with D perhaps matching TRBD1 (6 bases). As DNA, the CDR3 is TGTGCCAGCAGTTTGAACAGGGACCAAGAGACCCAGTACTTC. Translated, it gives CASSLNRDQETQYF.